Here is one T cell receptor beta chain with its context. Its antigen is not known. The repertoire was sequenced with immunoSEQ multiplex PCR; TCRdb's copy has only in-frame clones and lacks some. The sample shows about 26,000 clones, 75% of them seen only once. Unexposed donor CD4+ T cells date from about 2011-2018, before the COVID-19 pandemic. After ten to eleven days of culture, CD4+ T cells were isolated. This sample is part of a study of CD4 T cells in relation to SARS-CoV-2 and coronaviruses. The V segment lost 6 bases and the J segment 1 base; nucleotides outside the gene matches: 6. Looked up from germline, CDR1 is ENHRY and CDR2 is SYGVKD. The CDR3 totals 15 residues.

The gene calls are TRBV10-3 and TRBJ2-3, with 8 bases matching TRBD2. This receptor was identified in a human donor in good health. Material: CD4+ T cells from PBMCs, cultured in vitro. CDR3 loop: CAISKTSDRTDTQYF. The CDR3 bases are TGTGCCATCAGCAAGACTAGCGACCGCACAGATACGCAGTATTTT.